The present TCR beta chain was sequenced within a study of T cell responses to AZD1222 COVID-19 vaccine (dated by TCRdb to the early 2020s). For the wider study: A total of 233 trial participants underwent TCR sequencing, of whom 200 to 220 had received two doses of AZD1222 and about 25 had received two doses of the MenACWY control vaccine. Enrollment into the trials was organized by age into subgroups of 18-55, 56-69 and 70-plus years, and those subgroups contained approximately 160, 26 and 62 TCR-sequenced participants, respectively. Overall study results and their limits: Epitopes outside the regions mutated in the B.1.351 and B.1.1.7 variants were reportedly recognized by nearly half of the unique spike-specific TCRs. A significant rise in spike-specific TCR breadth and depth was observed after two AZD1222 doses relative to day 0 and relative to MenACWY recipients. Because no samples from the day 14 peak response were available, repertoires could be characterized only after the peak T cell response. CD4 TCRs associated with the vaccine covered the entire spike protein, and the dominant responses were in regions 160-218 and 743-854. The 56-69-year group was small, and its depth increase did not reach significance, likely because of low power. Only a handful of AZD1222 recipients were SARS-CoV-2 seropositive at baseline, limiting conclusions about previously exposed vaccinees. Participants were mostly white British, with more females than males. The authors suggested clonal diversity may have been underestimated.

Notes on this clone: No antigen is known for it. No much larger clone exists at a distance of one base, and base qualities are not known.

The V and J ends are trimmed by 0 bases and 5 bases, leaving 10 bases between them. As encoded in the germline V gene (reference sequence), CDR1 is LGHDT while CDR2 is YNNKEL. The CDR3 numbers 14 residues from cysteine through phenylalanine. Left in the record is the CDR3 DNA by itself, 42 bases read in frame from the first base. The CDR3 regions of human TCRbeta chains were subjected to immunosequencing. The study's processing was this. Repertoire TCRs were matched against a reference library of SARS-CoV-2-specific TCRs generated with the MIRA antigen-specificity platform. Breadth meant the fraction of unique TCRs that were SARS-CoV-2-associated, whereas depth meant the fraction of total T cells that were SARS-CoV-2-associated. Each spike-specific TCR was assigned to its reactive spike region and to a CD4 or CD8 class using the MIRA data. Log10-transformed breadth and depth values were compared by one-way ANOVA with Sidak's multiple comparisons tests. What TCRdb holds here is the immuneACCESS table cut down to in-frame rearrangements. Part of the clones is not present; checked against another copy, under half of the missing clones reflect an unresolved V gene, and the others are unexplained. That table gives V, J and clone size, and the DNA gave D and trimming. The sample has about 150,000 clones on record, approximately 89% of them singletons. The ten largest clones capture 1% to 1.5% of the sample.

The time point label for this specimen denotes: about 28 days (+/-7) after the second vaccine dose. AZD1222 recipients whose second dose came at about 4 weeks and those whose second dose came at about 12 weeks were combined into one group, since spike-specific TCR depth and breadth did not differ between the two schedules. Vaccinee samples were obtained from the UK trials COV001 and COV002, which included a single-blind randomized controlled phase 2/3 trial of AZD1222 (ChAdOx1 nCoV-19) in healthy adults. Trial participant PBMC samples were collected at day 0 and day 28 after the second dose for TCRbeta chain sequencing.

The clonotype originates from an adult who received the AZD1222 COVID-19 vaccine. The receptor chain draws on TRBV3-1 (or the pseudogene TRBV3-2) and TRBJ1-2, with the D gene not clear enough to name. Sample: peripheral blood, taken 28 days after the second AZD1222 dose. CDR3 sequence: CASSQEGRPYGYTF. The sequenced DNA is TGTGCCAGCAGCCAAGAAGGGAGGCCATATGGCTACACCTTC.